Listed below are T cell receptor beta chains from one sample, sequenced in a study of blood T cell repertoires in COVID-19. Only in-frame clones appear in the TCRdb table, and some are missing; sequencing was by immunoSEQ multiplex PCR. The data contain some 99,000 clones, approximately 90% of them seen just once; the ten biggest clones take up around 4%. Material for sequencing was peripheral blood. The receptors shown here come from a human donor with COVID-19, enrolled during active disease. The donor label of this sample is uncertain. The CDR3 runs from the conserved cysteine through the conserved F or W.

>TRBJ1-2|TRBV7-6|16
CASSLGQGVSVYGYTF
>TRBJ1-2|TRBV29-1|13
CSVAGTANYGYTF
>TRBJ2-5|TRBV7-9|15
CASSYLLAGAETQYF
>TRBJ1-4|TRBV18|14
CASSRTRQNEKLFF
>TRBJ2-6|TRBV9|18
CASSARWSREGGANVLTF
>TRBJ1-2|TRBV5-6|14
CASSLLAGNYGYTF
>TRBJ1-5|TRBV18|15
CASSPTSDTRQPQHF
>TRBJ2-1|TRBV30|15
CAWSVLPGAYNEQFF
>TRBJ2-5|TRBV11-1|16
CASSFSRGAAQETQYF
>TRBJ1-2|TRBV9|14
CASSAEELGYGYTF
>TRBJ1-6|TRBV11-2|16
CASSLAGTGLNSPLHF
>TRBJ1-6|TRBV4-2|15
CASSHPTGGDSPLHF
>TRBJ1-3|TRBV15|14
CATTPTPSGNTIYF
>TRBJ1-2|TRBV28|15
CASTPSRGRSYGYTF